The T cell receptor beta chain under discussion was sequenced for a study of blood T cell repertoires in COVID-19. The wider study: Italy, Spain and the United States were the sources of the convalescent and acute COVID-19 samples.

Per germline, CDR1 SGHVS and CDR2 FNYEAQ. V lost 1 base, J lost 7 bases, and 11 bases lay in between. This CDR3 is built from 15 residues. Per the original data handling: Reference gene primer amplification yielded estimated nucleated cell counts. This table comes from immunoSEQ multiplex PCR, and its TCRdb copy is limited to in-frame clones, with some not included. V and J calls and clone size are those listed in that table; D and trimming were worked out from the DNA. Seen here are 120,000 to 150,000 clones, approximately 84% observed once, and the top ten hold roughly 2.6%. This rearrangement joins TRBV7-6 to TRBJ1-6, with D tentatively TRBD1 (5 bases). The sequenced sample consisted of peripheral blood. This clonotype originated in a human donor with acute or convalescent COVID-19. The donor label of this sample is uncertain. CDR3 coding DNA: TGTGCCAGCAGCTTAGGGCAGGGAGGGAATTCACCCCTCCACTTT. Translating gives CASSLGQGGNSPLHF.